This TCR beta chain originates from a study of regulatory T cells in long-lasting Graves disease. Time point here: persistent/refractory GD, antithyroid drugs over 5 years with positive TRAb. After RNA was extracted from PBMCs, the TCR library was made from it. The guidelines of the American Thyroid Association were the basis for diagnosing Graves' disease. Arm-PCR of CDR3 regions with iRepertoire HTBI primers generated TCR beta libraries. Via MiXCR, TCRdb re-called the multiplex PCR reads, giving one row per CDR3 protein. Of about 460,000 distinct CDR3 sequences listed, 20% to 25% are singletons. CDR1 is SGHTA and CDR2 is FQGNSA in the germline V gene. There are 15 residues in the CDR3. V was cut by 3 bases and J by 7 bases, with 13 bases left in between.

This specimen consisted of peripheral blood mononuclear cells (PBMCs), obtained when the disease was refractory, from a patient treated with antithyroid drugs. This TCR was sampled from a female donor with Graves disease. J is TRBJ1-6 and V is TRBV7-2; a weak D match, TRBD1 (6 bases). This chain's CDR3 is CASSLNGQRNSPLHF. For the CDR3, the DNA is TGTGCCAGCAGCTTGAACGGACAGAGAAATTCACCCCTCCACTTT.